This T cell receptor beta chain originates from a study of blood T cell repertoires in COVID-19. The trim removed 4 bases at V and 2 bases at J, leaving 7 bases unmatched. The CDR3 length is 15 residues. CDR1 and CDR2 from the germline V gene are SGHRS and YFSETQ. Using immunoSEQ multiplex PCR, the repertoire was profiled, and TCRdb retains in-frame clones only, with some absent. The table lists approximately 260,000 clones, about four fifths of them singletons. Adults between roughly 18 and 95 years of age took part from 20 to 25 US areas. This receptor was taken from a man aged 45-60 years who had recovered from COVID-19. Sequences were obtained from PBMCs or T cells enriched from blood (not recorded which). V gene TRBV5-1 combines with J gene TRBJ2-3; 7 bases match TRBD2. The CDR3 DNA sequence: TGCGCCAGCAGCGGGAGCGGGATATACACAGATACGCAGTATTTT. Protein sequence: CASSGSGIYTDTQYF.